The 21 T cell receptor beta chains presented below share a single source sample, sequenced in a study of blood T cell repertoires in COVID-19. The method was immunoSEQ multiplex PCR; TCRdb's version includes in-frame clones alone and lacks a portion of them. The top ten hold almost 7% of the sample, which has tens of thousands of clones, approximately 90% seen once. The specimen was peripheral blood. The receptors stem from a woman over 75 with acute or convalescent COVID-19.

The chain links TRBV5-5 to TRBJ2-3; 14 nucleotides agree with TRBD2. From germline, CDR1 is SGHKS and CDR2 YYEKEE (reference sequence). Germline trimming cut 4 bases from V and 5 bases from J; bases unmatched to any gene: 9. The CDR3 sequence is 17 residues long. The CDR3 region has the DNA TGTGCCAGCAGCCGCCGACTAGCGGGGGGGCGGGTAGATACGCAGTATTTT. Encoded protein: CASSRRLAGGRVDTQYF.

J is TRBJ2-1 and V is TRBV18, with 9 bases lining up with TRBD2. Germline V gene lookup returns CDR1 KGHSH and CDR2 LQKENI. The CDR3 covers 16 residues. After removal of 2 bases from V and 5 bases from J, the junction contained 7 bases not matched to a gene. The CDR3 DNA is TGTGCCAGCTCACCAGGGCTAGCGGGGATGAACAATGAGCAGTTCTTC. Encoded protein: CASSPGLAGMNNEQFF.

The gene calls are TRBV18 and TRBJ1-1; no firm D call. This CDR3 contains 15 residues. CDR1 is KGHSH, CDR2 LQKENI, per germline. Trimming took 0 bases from V and 4 from J, leaving 12 bases between them. The DNA for the CDR3 is TGTGCCAGCTCACCACCGAACAACCACGCCACTGAAGCTTTCTTT. Its protein is CASSPPNNHATEAFF.

The chain has TRBV19 and TRBJ1-5; D is possibly TRBD1 (6 bases). V lost 5 bases and J lost 1, with 18 bases in between. CDR1 LNHDA and CDR2 SQIVND come from the germline V gene (reference sequence). The CDR3 extends over 17 amino acids. The CDR3 DNA reads as TGTGCCAGTAGTCTCAGACAGGACGGGATGAGCAATCAGCCCCAGCATTTT. Its protein product is CASSLRQDGMSNQPQHF.

The chain couples TRBV5-1 to TRBJ1-2; D is perhaps TRBD1 (6 bases). With 4 bases removed from V and 7 bases from J, the gap between germline ends came to 14 bases. This CDR3 contains 13 residues. The germline CDR1 and CDR2 sequences are SGHRS and YFSETQ. This CDR3 reads CASSPDGGIGYTF. In DNA form, the CDR3 reads TGCGCCAGCAGCCCCGATGGGGGCATTGGCTACACCTTC.

The V and J genes are TRBV6-5 and TRBJ2-2; D may be TRBD2 (6 bases). V lost 7 bases to trimming and J lost 5 bases, with 14 bases between them. The germline gives CDR1 MNHEY, CDR2 SVGAGI. The CDR3 covers 14 residues. CDR3 in amino acids: CASITQAGTGELFF. The CDR3 DNA is TGTGCCAGCATTACACAGGCGGGGACCGGGGAGCTGTTTTTT.

The V and J genes are TRBV6-2 or TRBV6-3 and TRBJ1-5, with D hard to call. The CDR3 runs 14 residues. CDR1 MNHEY and CDR2 SVGEGT come from the germline V gene. V was clipped by 5 bases and J by 0 bases, with 8 bases between them. Here the CDR3 reads CASSLRLSNQPQHF. DNA for the CDR3: TGTGCCAGCAGTCTCAGGCTTAGCAATCAGCCCCAGCATTTT.

V and J are TRBV18 and TRBJ1-2, with unresolved D. Per germline, CDR1 KGHSH and CDR2 LQKENI. Trimming shortened V by 2 bases and J by 8 bases, and 15 bases separated the two germline ends. This CDR3 region has 14 residues. The CDR3 is CASSPMSQAKGYTF. The CDR3 nucleotides read TGTGCCAGCTCACCAATGAGTCAGGCGAAGGGCTACACCTTC.

The chain couples TRBV7-9 to TRBJ2-7; tentatively, D is TRBD2 (6 bases). The CDR3 is 14 residues long. Trimming removed 3 bases at V and 6 bases at J, with 15 bases between. CDR1 and CDR2 (germline): SEHNR, FQNEAQ (reference sequence). The CDR3, as DNA: TGTGCCAGCAGCTTCCCGGGACTCCTCGTCGAGCAGTACTTC. The encoded protein is CASSFPGLLVEQYF.

V and J are TRBV2 and TRBJ1-1; D gene unclear. The germline V gene has CDR1 SNHLY and CDR2 FYNNEI. With 0 bases removed from V and 1 base from J, the gap between germline ends came to 9 bases. This CDR3 has 15 residues. CDR3 loop: CASSEAAARNTEAFF. In DNA form, the CDR3 reads TGTGCCAGCAGTGAAGCGGCTGCAAGGAACACTGAAGCTTTCTTT.

The rearrangement joins TRBV19 to TRBJ2-7, with 12 bases aligning to TRBD2. The CDR3 runs to 16 residues. Germline V gene lookup returns CDR1 LNHDA and CDR2 SQIVND (reference sequence). J lost 5 bases, V lost 6 bases, and 11 bases had no gene match. The CDR3 sequence: CASRNTRTSGIHEQYF. DNA for the CDR3: TGTGCCAGTAGGAATACCAGGACTAGCGGGATCCACGAGCAGTACTTC.

The chain uses TRBV13 and TRBJ2-5; 7 bases fit TRBD1. CDR1 is PRHDT and CDR2 is FYEKMQ in the germline V gene (reference sequence). This CDR3 comprises 16 residues. Trimming removed 5 bases from V and 4 bases from J; junction bases left unmatched: 13. The CDR3 region is CASSARQGSWGETQYF. Written as DNA, the CDR3 is TGTGCCAGCAGCGCAAGACAGGGTTCCTGGGGAGAGACCCAGTACTTC.

This chain links TRBV5-4 with TRBJ2-1; D is unclear. Deletions cut 3 bases from V and 8 bases from J, with 6 bases between. CDR3 size: 11 residues. Per germline, CDR1 SGHNT and CDR2 YYREEE (reference sequence). The CDR3: CASSSGYEQFF. CDR3 DNA sequence: TGTGCCAGCAGCTCCGGGTATGAGCAGTTCTTC.

The gene calls are TRBV4-3 and TRBJ1-3; tentatively, D is TRBD1 (5 bases). This CDR3 spans 15 amino acids. CDR1 is LGHNA and CDR2 is YSLEER in the germline V gene. The V end was cut by 0 bases, the J end by 1 base, with 7 bases between. The CDR3, as DNA: TGCGCCAGCAGCCAAGAAAGGGGATCTGGAAACACCATATATTTT. This gives the protein CASSQERGSGNTIYF.

The V call is TRBV5-1, the J call TRBJ1-3; no firm D call. This CDR3 has 14 residues. Germline V gene sequence: CDR1 SGHRS, CDR2 YFSETQ. Trimming took 0 bases from V and 0 from J, leaving 4 bases between them. CDR3 loop: CASSLGSSGNTIYF. CDR3 bases: TGCGCCAGCAGCTTGGGGAGCTCTGGAAACACCATATATTTT. The whole variable domain, filled in from reference TRBV5-1 and TRBJ1-3, reads KAGVTQTPRYLIKTRGQQVTLSCSPISGHRSVSWYQQTPGQGLQFLFEYFSETQRNKGNFPGRFSGRQFSNSRSEMNVSTLELGDSALYLCASSLGSSGNTIYFGEGSWLTVV.

This clone was observed a single time. The CDR3: CASSVGTGSHNEQFF. For the CDR3, the DNA is TGCGCCAGCAGCGTCGGGACAGGGAGTCACAATGAGCAGTTCTTC. The chain uses TRBV5-1 and TRBJ2-1, with 9 bases matching TRBD1. The junction had 7 bases not matched to a gene; V was cut back by 4 bases and J by 5 bases. Germline V lookup: CDR1 SGHRS, CDR2 YFSETQ. CDR3 length: 15 amino acids.

The gene calls are TRBV9 and TRBJ2-2, with D perhaps TRBD1 (5 bases). V was trimmed by 2 bases and J by 4 bases, leaving 15 bases between them. Germline-derived CDR1 and CDR2 are SGDLS and YYNGEE. The length of the CDR3 is 16 residues. The CDR3 is CASSVSAGSSTGELFF. The CDR3, as DNA: TGTGCCAGCAGCGTCTCGGCAGGGTCTTCCACCGGGGAGCTGTTTTTT.

This sequence joins TRBV25-1 and TRBJ2-7; 7 bases map to TRBD2. This CDR3 has 13 amino acids. Trimming removed 3 bases from V and 7 bases from J; junction bases left unmatched: 6. Germline V gene sequence: CDR1 MGHDK, CDR2 SYGVNS. CDR3 DNA: TGTGCCAGCAGTGAGGGGAGGGTCGGGGAGCAGTACTTC. Translated, it gives CASSEGRVGEQYF.

The chain uses TRBV5-1 and TRBJ2-5; TRBD1 matches 10 bases. Unmatched junction bases numbered 3, after V lost 0 bases and J lost 4 bases. Germline V gene sequence: CDR1 SGHRS, CDR2 YFSETQ. The CDR3 contains 15 residues. CDR3 nucleotide sequence: TGCGCCAGCAGCTTGGGCGGGGACAGGGGAGAGACCCAGTACTTC. Translation: CASSLGGDRGETQYF. Full variable domain (outside the CDR3, taken from reference TRBV5-1 and TRBJ2-5): KAGVTQTPRYLIKTRGQQVTLSCSPISGHRSVSWYQQTPGQGLQFLFEYFSETQRNKGNFPGRFSGRQFSNSRSEMNVSTLELGDSALYLCASSLGGDRGETQYFGPGTRLLVL.

V is TRBV11-3 and J is TRBJ2-2; tentatively, D is TRBD1 (6 bases). This CDR3 has 16 residues. Germline V CDR1 and CDR2: SGHNT, YENEEA. Trimming shortened V by 0 bases and J by 6 bases, and 14 bases separated the two germline ends. CDR3 DNA sequence: TGTGCCAGCAGCTTAGAGGCCGCCAGGGGAGCCGGGGAGCTGTTTTTT. Translation gives CASSLEAARGAGELFF.

The V and J genes are TRBV3-1 (or the pseudogene TRBV3-2) and TRBJ1-6, with 9 bases lining up with TRBD1. CDR3 length: 14 residues. Germline V lookup: CDR1 LGHDT, CDR2 YNNKEL (reference sequence). The J segment lost 8 bases and the V segment lost 4 bases, leaving 3 bases of the junction unmatched. The CDR3 region has the DNA TGTGCCAGCAGCCGTCGGACAGGGGATTCACCCCTCCACTTT. Translation: CASSRRTGDSPLHF.